The 6 T cell receptor beta chains reported below all come from one sample, sequenced in a study of blood T cells in healthy people across ages. Primed by a sample-barcoded 5' primer and a J-beta primer mix, a second PCR proceeded for about 6 to 11 cycles. TCRdb called the 5' RACE reads again in MiXCR, with one record for every CDR3 protein. The data hold around 940,000 distinct CDR3 sequences, with roughly 51% observed a single time. The sample taken for sequencing was blood. The origin of the receptors is a woman aged 55-69 years in good health.

The chain is built from TRBV12-3 or TRBV12-4 and TRBJ2-3; 8 nucleotides align to TRBD1. This CDR3 contains 13 residues. The V segment lost 6 bases and the J segment 5 bases; nucleotides outside the gene matches: 4. CDR3 region: CASRGRGRDTQYF. The CDR3 bases are TGTGCCAGCAGGGGCAGGGGGCGAGATACGCAGTATTTT.

This clonotype was detected a few times. V usage is TRBV10-3 and J usage is TRBJ2-4, with 8 bases matching TRBD2. The germline V gene has CDR1 ENHRY and CDR2 SYGVKD. This CDR3 comprises 18 residues. After removal of 4 bases from V and 5 bases from J, the junction contained 16 bases not matched to a gene. DNA for the CDR3: TGTGCCATCAGTGTCGCTGGATTATCTAGCGGGCCAGAAAACATTCAGTACTTC. Translation gives CAISVAGLSSGPENIQYF.

This rearrangement joins TRBV24-1 to TRBJ1-2; 8 nucleotides match TRBD1. The ends lost 2 bases at V and 6 bases at J; junction bases unmatched: 4. CDR1 and CDR2 (germline): KGHDR, SFDVKD. The CDR3 consists of 14 residues. The CDR3 here is CATSDSRQGNGYTF. The CDR3 nucleotides read TGTGCCACCAGTGATTCACGACAGGGGAATGGCTACACCTTC.

This clonotype showed up just once. This sequence joins TRBV11-2 and TRBJ2-5; D not certain. CDR1 SGHAT and CDR2 FQNNGV come from the germline V gene. V lost 7 bases to trimming and J lost 1 base, with 10 bases between them. This CDR3 is built from 13 residues. The CDR3 DNA sequence: TGTGCCAGCACCCGGACGCCCCAAGAGACCCAGTACTTC. Its protein product is CASTRTPQETQYF.

This clonotype was detected only a few times. The V gene is TRBV5-5, the J gene TRBJ2-7, with 8 positions matching TRBD2. After removal of 3 bases from V and 2 bases from J, the junction contained 7 bases not matched to a gene. This CDR3 spans 15 amino acids. Germline CDR1 SGHKS, CDR2 YYEKEE (reference sequence). CDR3 in DNA: TGTGCCAGCAGCTCTCGGACTAGCAGTACCTACGAGCAGTACTTC. This translates into CASSSRTSSTYEQYF. The variable domain in full, with the rest retrieved from reference TRBV5-5 and TRBJ2-7, is DAGVTQSPTHLIKTRGQQVTLRCSPISGHKSVSWYQQVLGQGPQFIFQYYEKEERGRGNFPDRFSARQFPNYSSELNVNALLLGDSALYLCASSSRTSSTYEQYFGPGTRLTVT.

The table lists this clonotype with many counts. The rearrangement joins TRBV20-1 to TRBJ2-5, with a tentative D call TRBD2 (7 bases). There are 13 residues in the CDR3. V shed 3 bases and J shed 0 bases, with 8 bases lying between them. The germline V gene encodes CDR1 DFQATT and CDR2 SNEGSKA (reference sequence). CDR3 loop: CSARGGHQETQYF. DNA for the CDR3: TGCAGTGCTAGGGGGGGGCACCAAGAGACCCAGTACTTC.